These 11 T cell receptor beta chains came from one sample sequenced in a study of memory CD4+ T cells and cytomegalovirus serostatus (dated by TCRdb to between 2018 and 2020). A FACSAria II was used to sort memory CD4+ T cells, defined as single viable CD3+CD4+CD8-CD45RO+ cells. The library relied on the immunoSEQ multiplex PCR assay. TCRdb took this table from immuneACCESS and kept in-frame rearrangements with V and J called. Such tables lack part of the clones; where checked against another copy, unresolved V genes explain under half of the gap, and the rest is unexplained. This sample holds roughly 50,000 clones; approximately 78% were observed only once. The ten top clones hold less than 0.85% of the sample. Sequenced sample: memory CD4+ T cells from blood. These receptor sequences come from an adult in good health and CMV-seronegative.

CDR3 coding DNA: TGTGCCAGCAGCTTAGGGGGGGCTTCCTTCTCTGGAAACACCATATATTTT. Its protein product is CASSLGGASFSGNTIYF. The genes are TRBV7-2 and TRBJ1-3, with D perhaps TRBD1 (6 bases). Looked up from germline, CDR1 is SGHTA and CDR2 is FQGNSA. The CDR3 is made up of 17 amino acids. Trimming stripped 1 base from V and 0 bases from J, with 13 bases between.

The chain couples TRBV18 to TRBJ2-4, with D perhaps matching TRBD2 (5 bases). The CDR3 consists of 15 residues. Per germline, CDR1 KGHSH and CDR2 LQKENI. Trimming removed 2 bases from V and 1 base from J, with 9 bases in between. CDR3 sequence: CASSPSGGAKNIQYF. In DNA form, the CDR3 reads TGTGCCAGCTCACCATCAGGCGGGGCCAAAAACATTCAGTACTTC. Full variable domain (outside the CDR3, taken from reference TRBV18 and TRBJ2-4): NAGVMQNPRHLVRRRGQEARLRCSPMKGHSHVYWYRQLPEEGLKFMVYLQKENIIDESGMPKERFSAEFPKEGPSILRIQQVVRGDSAAYFCASSPSGGAKNIQYFGAGTRLSVL.

The V call is TRBV9, the J call TRBJ2-3; unclear D gene. This CDR3 region has 15 residues. From germline, CDR1 is SGDLS and CDR2 YYNGEE. V lost 0 bases to trimming and J lost 0 bases, with 8 bases between them. The chain's CDR3 is CASSVVPQSTDTQYF. The CDR3 nucleotides read TGTGCCAGCAGCGTAGTCCCACAGAGCACAGATACGCAGTATTTT.

The chain links TRBV19 to TRBJ1-2, with D possibly TRBD1 on 5 matching bases. With 3 bases removed from V and 4 bases from J, the gap between germline ends came to 9 bases. The CDR3 loop spans 13 amino acids. The germline CDR1 and CDR2 sequences are LNHDA and SQIVND (reference sequence). CDR3 loop: CASSIQGTYGYTF. CDR3 in DNA: TGTGCCAGTAGTATCCAGGGTACCTATGGCTACACCTTC.

The chain uses TRBV5-6 and TRBJ2-5; 9 positions match TRBD1. This CDR3 comprises 15 residues. Germline values: CDR1 SGHDT, CDR2 YYEEEE. After removal of 4 bases from V and 5 bases from J, the junction contained 9 bases not matched to a gene. The chain's CDR3 is CASSPIHDRGETQYF. CDR3 DNA: TGTGCCAGCAGCCCTATCCACGACAGGGGGGAGACCCAGTACTTC.

The V call is TRBV2, the J call TRBJ1-5; tentative D call: TRBD1 (5 bases). Germline V gene lookup returns CDR1 SNHLY and CDR2 FYNNEI. Trimming took off 5 bases at V and 10 bases at J, with 15 bases between the two ends. There are 13 residues in the CDR3. CDR3 residues: CASSRGGPGPQHF. In DNA form, the CDR3 reads TGTGCCAGCAGTCGGGGGGGACCGGGACCCCAGCATTTT.

With respect to this clone: At the DNA level, this CDR3 is encoded by other sequences in the same sample as well. The chain is built from TRBV18 and TRBJ1-5; D is ambiguous. Germline V CDR1 and CDR2: KGHSH, LQKENI. This CDR3 spans 14 amino acids. Trimming took 2 bases from V and 5 from J, leaving 10 bases between them. Written as DNA, the CDR3 is TGTGCCAGCTCACCAACCGGGTCGGATCAGCCCCAGCATTTT. This sequence encodes CASSPTGSDQPQHF.

This clone was found once. The rearrangement uses TRBV6-6 and TRBJ1-2; D unclear. CDR1 and CDR2 (germline): MNHNY, SVGAGI (reference sequence). Deletions cut 4 bases from V and 8 bases from J, with 11 bases between. This CDR3 has 12 residues. CDR3: CASSSSGNGYTF. The CDR3 coding sequence is TGTGCCAGCAGTTCCTCCGGGAACGGCTACACCTTC.

J is TRBJ1-1 and V is TRBV21-1. TRBV21-1 is deemed a pseudogene. This CDR3 has 17 residues. In DNA, the CDR3 is TGTGCCAGCAGCAAAATCCTCAACCGCCCTCGAAAAGCTGAAGCTTTCTTT. This codes for CASSKILNRPRKAEAFF.

The chain has TRBV11-2 and TRBJ2-3; D is ambiguous. V lost 7 bases and J lost 4, with 6 bases in between. The CDR3 totals 11 residues. Germline CDR1 reads SGHAT; CDR2 reads FQNNGV. The CDR3 is CASTAADTQYF. CDR3 DNA sequence: TGTGCCAGCACCGCTGCAGATACGCAGTATTTT.

This clone was observed once. DNA of the CDR3: TGTGACACACATCAGTTGGAGGGGGCAATTGGTCGGAACACTGAAGCTTTCTTT. Its translation is CDTHQLEGAIGRNTEAFF. The V gene is TRBV10-3, the J gene TRBJ1-1, with 7 bases matching TRBD1. The length of the CDR3 is 18 residues. Per the germline V gene, CDR1 is ENHRY and CDR2 is SYGVKD.